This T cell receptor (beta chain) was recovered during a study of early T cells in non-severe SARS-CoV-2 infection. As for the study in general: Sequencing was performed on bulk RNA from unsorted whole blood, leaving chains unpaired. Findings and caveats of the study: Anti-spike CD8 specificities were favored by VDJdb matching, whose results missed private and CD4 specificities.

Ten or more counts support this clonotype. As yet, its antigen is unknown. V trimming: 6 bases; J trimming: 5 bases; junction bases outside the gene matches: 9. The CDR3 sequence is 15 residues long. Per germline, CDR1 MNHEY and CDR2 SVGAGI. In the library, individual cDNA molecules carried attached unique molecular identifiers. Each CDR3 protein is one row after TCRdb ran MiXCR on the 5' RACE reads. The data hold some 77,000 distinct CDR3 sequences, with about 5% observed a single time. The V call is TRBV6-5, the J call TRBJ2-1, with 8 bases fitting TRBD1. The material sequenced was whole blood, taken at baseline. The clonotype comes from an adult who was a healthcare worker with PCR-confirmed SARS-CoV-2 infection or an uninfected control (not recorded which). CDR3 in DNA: TGTGCCAGCAGGCCGACAGGGGTGTTCAACAATGAGCAGTTCTTC. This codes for CASRPTGVFNNEQFF.